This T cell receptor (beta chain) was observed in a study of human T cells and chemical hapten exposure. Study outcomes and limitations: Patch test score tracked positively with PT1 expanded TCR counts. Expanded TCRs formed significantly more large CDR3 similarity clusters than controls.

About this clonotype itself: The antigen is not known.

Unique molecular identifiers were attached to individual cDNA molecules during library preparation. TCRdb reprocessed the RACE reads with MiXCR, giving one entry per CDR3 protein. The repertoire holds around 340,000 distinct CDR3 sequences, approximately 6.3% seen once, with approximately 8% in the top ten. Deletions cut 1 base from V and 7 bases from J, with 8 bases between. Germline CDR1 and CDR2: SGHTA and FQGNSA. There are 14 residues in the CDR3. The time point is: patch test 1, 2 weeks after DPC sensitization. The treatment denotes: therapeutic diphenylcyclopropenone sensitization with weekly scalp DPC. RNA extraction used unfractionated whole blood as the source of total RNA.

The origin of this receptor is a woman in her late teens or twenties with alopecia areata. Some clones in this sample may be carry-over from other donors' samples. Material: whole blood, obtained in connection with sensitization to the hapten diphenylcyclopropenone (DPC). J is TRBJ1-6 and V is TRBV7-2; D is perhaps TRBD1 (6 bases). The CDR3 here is CASSLERGNSPLHF. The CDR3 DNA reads TGTGCCAGCAGCTTAGAGAGGGGGAATTCACCCCTCCACTTT.